One and the same sample provided the 23 T cell receptor beta chains below, sequenced in a study of blood T cells in healthy people across ages. With a J-beta primer mix and a sample-barcoded 5' primer, a second PCR ran about 7 to 11 cycles. TCRdb reanalysed the 5' RACE reads using MiXCR and keeps one entry per CDR3 protein. The table records approximately 780,000 distinct CDR3 sequences, roughly 25% of them present only once. Another study also made use of these data, one on T cells of mothers and their children.

The sequenced sample was blood. The receptors derive from a boy aged 5-17 years in good health.

The chain has TRBV9 and TRBJ2-7; D remains unclear. Trimming removed 0 bases from V and 2 bases from J, with 9 bases in between. The CDR3 length is 14 residues. Germline-derived CDR1 and CDR2 are SGDLS and YYNGEE. The CDR3 DNA reads TGTGCCAGCAGCGTAGTATCCGAGACCTACGAGCAGTACTTC. Amino acids: CASSVVSETYEQYF.

This clonotype occurred many times. The chain joins TRBV28 to TRBJ2-2; D remains unclear. Trimming took off 2 bases at V and 7 bases at J, with 5 bases between the two ends. This CDR3 comprises 12 residues. The germline V gene has CDR1 MDHEN and CDR2 SYDVKM. The CDR3 is CASSLRVGELFF. CDR3 coding DNA: TGTGCCAGCAGTTTAAGGGTCGGGGAGCTGTTTTTT.

This sequence joins TRBV6-2 or TRBV6-3 and TRBJ2-2; 7 positions agree with TRBD2. Unmatched junction bases numbered 18, after V lost 5 bases and J lost 0 bases. CDR3 size: 20 residues. Germline V CDR1 and CDR2: MNHEY, SVGEGT. The CDR3 region has the DNA TGTGCCAGCAGTGCTCTAATTGGGCTAGCGGTACCCGCGAACACCGGGGAGCTGTTTTTT. Its protein product is CASSALIGLAVPANTGELFF.

This clonotype occurred a few times. J is TRBJ1-1 and V is TRBV3-1, with a tentative D call TRBD1 (6 bases). The CDR3 runs to 15 residues. Germline CDR1 reads LGHDT; CDR2 reads YNNKEL (reference sequence). The V and J ends lost 1 base and 0 bases respectively, with 9 bases between them. CDR3 sequence reads: CASSQGTVMNTEAFF. The CDR3 coding sequence is TGTGCCAGCAGCCAAGGGACAGTCATGAACACTGAAGCTTTCTTT.

There are a few counts of this clonotype. J is TRBJ2-4 and V is TRBV27, with D possibly TRBD1 on 7 matching bases. Germline assignment: CDR1 MNHEY and CDR2 SMNVEV (reference sequence). The CDR3 is 15 amino acids. Trimming took off 6 bases at V and 1 base at J, with 13 bases between the two ends. The CDR3, as DNA: TGTGCCAGCAGATCGACAGGGAGGGCCAAAAACATTCAGTACTTC. Encoded protein: CASRSTGRAKNIQYF.

This chain connects TRBV4-3 to TRBJ2-1; TRBD2 matches at 11 bases. The CDR3 runs 16 residues. With 0 bases clipped from V and 7 bases from J, the junction kept 5 bases outside the gene matches. From germline, CDR1 is LGHNA and CDR2 YSLEER. CDR3 nucleotide sequence: TGCGCCAGCAGCCAAGATCATAGCGGGAGGGGTAATGAGCAGTTCTTC. Translating gives CASSQDHSGRGNEQFF.

In this sample, this clonotype turned up a few times. The chain carries TRBV11-3 and TRBJ2-5; perhaps D is TRBD1 or TRBD2 (5 bases each). Judging by the DNA end, TRBJ2-1 fits better; the J call may be wrong. CDR1 and CDR2 (germline): SGHNT, YENEEA. The CDR3 sequence is 14 residues long. The CDR3 sequence is CASSLAPGRNEQFF. The CDR3 DNA reads as TGTGCCAGCAGCTTAGCTCCGGGACGCAATGAGCAGTTCTTC.

This clonotype was counted a few times. The junction does not match germline at one end; this may be a read error. The chain uses TRBV5-1 and TRBJ1-2, with D possibly being TRBD1 (5 bases). This CDR3 is built from 13 residues. Germline CDR1 is SGHRS and CDR2 is YFSETQ. Written as DNA, the CDR3 is TGCGCTAGCAGCGTTCAGGGAGGTGGTGGCTACACCTTC. Translating it yields CASSVQGGGGYTF.

The V and J genes are TRBV20-1 and TRBJ1-5, with D perhaps matching TRBD1 (6 bases). The CDR3 runs to 16 residues. The V end lost 5 bases, the J end lost 4 bases, and 21 bases lay between the germline ends. Germline CDR1 and CDR2: DFQATT and SNEGSKA (reference sequence). The CDR3 region is CSAPSGGTNLNQPQHF. CDR3 nucleotide sequence: TGCAGTGCTCCGAGCGGGGGGACAAACTTAAATCAGCCCCAGCATTTT.

This chain uses TRBV5-1 with TRBJ2-2; perhaps TRBD1 as D (5 bases). Trimming removed 2 bases at V and 2 bases at J, with 13 bases between. Germline-derived CDR1 and CDR2 are SGHRS and YFSETQ. The CDR3 is 16 residues long. In DNA, the CDR3 is TGCGCCAGCAGCTTAAGAAAGGACATAAACACCGGGGAGCTGTTTTTT. Translating it yields CASSLRKDINTGELFF. Together with reference TRBV5-1 and TRBJ2-2, the CDR3 gives the full variable domain: KAGVTQTPRYLIKTRGQQVTLSCSPISGHRSVSWYQQTPGQGLQFLFEYFSETQRNKGNFPGRFSGRQFSNSRSEMNVSTLELGDSALYLCASSLRKDINTGELFFGEGSRLTVL.

V is TRBV12-3 or TRBV12-4 and J is TRBJ2-3; D gene ambiguous. Trimming cost V 8 bases and J 0 bases, with 15 bases left between them. This CDR3 is 15 amino acids long. DNA for the CDR3: TGTGCCAGCCGCCGCGATCTTACTAGCACAGATACGCAGTATTTT. This translates into CASRRDLTSTDTQYF.

The V and J genes are TRBV4-2 and TRBJ2-7; 14 positions match TRBD2. The germline V gene has CDR1 LGHNA and CDR2 YNFKEQ. Losses at the gene ends were 6 bases for V and 2 bases for J; bases not matched to a gene: 6. The CDR3 is made up of 16 amino acids. CDR3: CASSRETSGRAYEQYF. Written as DNA, the CDR3 is TGTGCCAGCAGTCGCGAGACTAGCGGGAGGGCCTACGAGCAGTACTTC.

This clonotype came up many times. The junction differs from germline at one of its ends, possibly a read error. CDR3 in DNA: TGTGCCAGCAGTTTCTCCTACAATGAGCAGTTCTTC. Translation: CASSFSYNEQFF. The chain has TRBV5-1 and TRBJ2-1; D gene ambiguous. CDR1 is SGHRS, CDR2 YFSETQ, per germline. The CDR3 totals 12 residues.

V gene TRBV7-2 combines with J gene TRBJ2-2; D remains ambiguous. There are 17 residues in the CDR3. Trimming left V 2 bases short and J 1 base short, with 14 bases between. Germline V gene sequence: CDR1 SGHTA, CDR2 FQGNSA. CDR3 coding DNA: TGTGCCAGCAGCTTAAGACCGAGAGGTCTGAACACCGGGGAGCTGTTTTTT. Amino acid sequence: CASSLRPRGLNTGELFF.

This clonotype was picked up a small number of times. The chain recombines TRBV12-3 or TRBV12-4 with TRBJ2-6, with D unresolved. V lost 3 bases and J lost 0, with 9 bases in between. The CDR3 has 16 amino acids. CDR3 nucleotide sequence: TGTGCCAGCAGTTTTGGCGGCCTCTCTGGGGCCAACGTCCTGACTTTC. The encoded protein is CASSFGGLSGANVLTF.

The chain has TRBV30 and TRBJ2-7; D gene uncertain. CDR3 length: 11 residues. The germline CDR1 and CDR2 sequences are GTSNPN and SVGIG (reference sequence). Trimming removed 0 bases at V and 6 bases at J, with 6 bases between. The CDR3 sequence: CAWSVFAEQYF. The CDR3, as DNA: TGTGCCTGGAGTGTCTTTGCCGAGCAGTACTTC.

To note about this clonotype: A junction boundary mismatches the germline segment, possibly from a read error. J is TRBJ2-2 and V is TRBV5-1; 7 positions match TRBD2. CDR1 is SGHRS, CDR2 YFSETQ, per germline. The CDR3 length is 14 residues. The CDR3 spells CTSSSLGGTGELFF. CDR3 sequence (DNA): TGCACCAGCAGCTCCCTGGGAGGGACCGGGGAGCTGTTTTTT. The full variable domain, in which reference TRBV5-1 and TRBJ2-2 provide the parts outside the CDR3, is KAGVTQTPRYLIKTRGQQVTLSCSPISGHRSVSWYQQTPGQGLQFLFEYFSETQRNKGNFPGRFSGRQFSNSRSEMNVSTLELGDSALYLCTSSSLGGTGELFFGEGSRLTVL.

CDR3 loop: CARRLGHIQYF. CDR3 sequence (DNA): TGTGCCCGTCGGCTGGGACACATTCAGTACTTC. The genes are TRBV19 and TRBJ2-4; D assignment may be TRBD1 or TRBD2 (5 bases each). Trimming stripped 11 bases from V and 8 bases from J, with 13 bases between. Per germline, CDR1 LNHDA and CDR2 SQIVND (reference sequence). The CDR3 sequence is 11 residues long.

This clonotype was counted a single time. The chain has TRBV3-1 and TRBJ1-4, with D possibly matching TRBD1 (5 bases). Germline V gives CDR1 LGHDT, CDR2 YNNKEL (reference sequence). V lost 4 bases and J 8 bases, leaving 14 bases between the germline ends. The CDR3 contains 14 residues. CDR3 sequence reads: CASSRYGGEEKLFF. DNA for the CDR3: TGTGCCAGCAGCCGATACGGGGGGGAGGAAAAACTGTTTTTT.

This clonotype has only a few counts. CDR3 residues: CSARDLGRSMNTEAFF. DNA of the CDR3: TGCAGTGCTAGAGATCTGGGCAGATCCATGAACACTGAAGCTTTCTTT. The rearrangement links TRBV20-1 to TRBJ1-1; D unclear. V shed 0 bases and J shed 0 bases, with 14 bases lying between them. The germline gives CDR1 DFQATT, CDR2 SNEGSKA (reference sequence). The CDR3 extends over 16 amino acids.

There are many counts of this clonotype. V and J are TRBV6-6 and TRBJ2-5; TRBD1 aligns across 7 bases. Germline CDR1 is MNHNY and CDR2 is SVGAGI (reference sequence). V shed 0 bases and J 1 base; nucleotides not matched to a gene: 2. The CDR3 has 15 amino acids. This chain's CDR3 is CASSYSGGSQETQYF. The CDR3 DNA sequence: TGTGCCAGCAGTTACTCAGGGGGCTCCCAAGAGACCCAGTACTTC.

The V gene is TRBV30, the J gene TRBJ1-2, with D hard to call. Between the trimmed V and J ends, which lost 2 bases and 5 bases, there was a span of 15 bases. In germline, CDR1 is GTSNPN, CDR2 SVGIG (reference sequence). The CDR3 covers 14 residues. The CDR3 nucleotides read TGTGCCTGGAGTACTCCCGGAGAGGTTTATGGCTACACCTTC. This sequence encodes CAWSTPGEVYGYTF.

This clonotype was picked up a small number of times. The rearrangement uses TRBV12-3 or TRBV12-4 and TRBJ1-1; tentatively, D is TRBD1 (6 bases). Trimming cost V 6 bases and J 3 bases, with 11 bases left between them. The CDR3 consists of 13 residues. CDR3 in DNA: TGTGCCAGCAGCTCGGACAGTGACACTGAAGCTTTCTTT. This codes for CASSSDSDTEAFF.